This T cell receptor (beta chain) was recorded in a study of shared clonotypes between healthy human individuals. General study results and limits: It was the few donors that limited the genetic and exposure-history diversity represented. Exclusively blood specimens were collected; tissue repertoires likely differ.

In the case of this clone: What it recognizes is unknown.

CDR1 and CDR2 (germline): SGHRS, YFSETQ. Between the trimmed V and J ends, which lost 4 bases and 9 bases, there was a span of 17 bases. The CDR3 is made up of 15 amino acids. The material for each subset, its genomic DNA, was split evenly across several immunoSEQ plates. Produced via immunoSEQ multiplex PCR; TCRdb's table is partial and in-frame only. In the table there are some 1 million clones, approximately 72% of which are singletons. Sequencing used memory CD4+ T cells sorted from blood. Subset indicated: CD45RA-negative fraction. This sequence originates from a man in his late teens or twenties in good health. V gene TRBV5-1 combines with J gene TRBJ1-6; no clear D gene. The CDR3 DNA follows: TGCGCCAGCAGCATCGCGACGGCGGCTTCTTCACCCCTCCACTTT. Protein: CASSIATAASSPLHF. The complete variable domain, with remaining parts taken from reference TRBV5-1 and TRBJ1-6, reads KAGVTQTPRYLIKTRGQQVTLSCSPISGHRSVSWYQQTPGQGLQFLFEYFSETQRNKGNFPGRFSGRQFSNSRSEMNVSTLELGDSALYLCASSIATAASSPLHFGNGTRLTVT.